This is a list of T cell receptor beta chains from one sample in a study of vaccination and CD4 T cells after COVID-19. Their specific antigens are unknown. Each CDR3 protein gets one entry after TCRdb re-called the PCR reads with MiXCR. This sample yields a few thousand distinct CDR3 sequences, of which approximately 52% are seen a single time; around a fifth belongs to the top ten. Material: CD4+ T cells from blood, cultured in vitro. The receptor source for this set is a human donor who had recovered from COVID-19. Each CDR3 is given with its conserved first and last residue. A D gene is named only where the DNA matches it firmly. The listing skips clone size in some rows; elsewhere it reads once, few, many or a size class.

clone size	V gene	J gene	D gene	CDR3 DNA	CDR3 protein
.	TRBV20-1	TRBJ1-1	.	TGCAGTGCTAGCGAGGGAGGCATCGGAGCTTTCTTT	CSASEGGIGAFF
.	TRBV5-4	TRBJ2-2	.	TGTGCCAGCAGCGGGGGACTCCAGAACACCGGGGAGCTGTTTTTT	CASSGGLQNTGELFF
.	TRBV6-5	TRBJ2-5	TRBD1	TGTGCCAGCAGTTCCCACGCGGACAGGCGCTGGGAGACCCAGTACTTC	CASSSHADRRWETQYF
.	TRBV20-1	TRBJ1-1	.	TGCAGTGCTAGAGAGGGGCTGAACACTGAAGCTTTCTTT	CSAREGLNTEAFF
once	TRBV12-3/TRBV12-4	TRBJ1-5	TRBD1	TGTGCCAGCAGTAGGGGACAGGGAATTCAGCCCCAGCATTTT	CASSRGQGIQPQHF
few	TRBV20-1	TRBJ2-1	TRBD2	TGCAGTGCTAGAGATCAAAGCGGGAGGGCCAATGAGCAGTTCTTC	CSARDQSGRANEQFF
large	TRBV27	TRBJ2-2	.	TGTGCCAGCTCGACACGATTCGCGAACACCGGGGAGCTGTTTTTT	CASSTRFANTGELFF
medium-sized	TRBV28	TRBJ1-1	.	TGTGCCAGCAGTCGACCTAACACTGAAGCTTTCTTT	CASSRPNTEAFF
.	TRBV18	TRBJ1-5	.	TGTGCCAGCTCACCAGGGGTTAATCAGCCCCAGCATTTT	CASSPGVNQPQHF
few	TRBV6-2/TRBV6-3	TRBJ1-6	TRBD1	TGTGCCAGCAGACCGGACAGGGGGAATTCGCATTCACCCCTCCACTTT	CASRPDRGNSHSPLHF
large	TRBV9	TRBJ2-5	TRBD2	TGTGCCAGCAGCTCTAGCGGGAGGGCCCCAGAGACCCAGTACTTC	CASSSSGRAPETQYF
.	TRBV27	TRBJ1-2	TRBD1	TGTGCCAGCAGGAACAGGGGAGGAACTAACTATGGCTACACCTTC	CASRNRGGTNYGYTF
.	TRBV5-8	TRBJ1-2	.	TGTGCCAGCAAAAAACAGGGCACGACTAACTATGGCTACACCTTC	CASKKQGTTNYGYTF
.	TRBV7-2	TRBJ1-5	.	TGTGCCAGCAGCAGGGACGCAGGGCTCAATCAGCCCCAGCATTTT	CASSRDAGLNQPQHF
.	TRBV5-4	TRBJ2-3	.	TGTGCCAGCAGCCCAAGAGGGGGAGGGACAGATACGCAGTATTTT	CASSPRGGGTDTQYF
.	TRBV11-3	TRBJ2-1	TRBD2	TGTGCCAGCAGCCACCCGGGGAGGGGCAATGAGCAGTTCTTC	CASSHPGRGNEQFF
.	TRBV5-4	TRBJ2-1	.	TGTGCCAGCAGCGACACCCCGGGGACCTCTCGAGAAAATGAGCAGTTCTTC	CASSDTPGTSRENEQFF
.	TRBV10-3	TRBJ1-2	TRBD1	TGTGCCATCAGTGAGGACAGGGAGGGCTATGGCTACACCTTC	CAISEDREGYGYTF
.	TRBV6-2/TRBV6-3	TRBJ2-3	.	TGTGCCAGCAGTTCTACCTGGGATACGCAGTATTTT	CASSSTWDTQYF
few	TRBV24-1	TRBJ1-5	TRBD1	TGTGCCACCAGTGCAGGGACAGTAGCTCAGCCCCAGCATTTT	CATSAGTVAQPQHF
.	TRBV4-3	TRBJ1-2	.	TGCGCCAGCAGCCCCCCCGGTGGGAACGTCTATGGCTACACCTTC	CASSPPGGNVYGYTF
.	TRBV11-2	TRBJ2-5	TRBD2	TGTGCCAGCAGCTTTGGCGCGGGGGGAAAAGAGACCCAGTACTTC	CASSFGAGGKETQYF
.	TRBV3-1	TRBJ1-1	.	TGTGCCAGCAGCCGACAGAACACTGAAGCTTTCTTT	CASSRQNTEAFF
large	TRBV7-8	TRBJ1-1	.	TGTGCCAGCAGCTTAGCTGGTGAAGCTTTCTTT	CASSLAGEAFF
.	TRBV7-9	TRBJ2-2	.	TGTGCCAGCACCGCCTCCGTCGGGGAGCTGTTTTTT	CASTASVGELFF
.	TRBV19	TRBJ1-1	.	TGTGCCAGTAGAATCACAGGAACAAACACTGAAGCTTTCTTT	CASRITGTNTEAFF
.	TRBV28	TRBJ1-3	.	TGTGCCAGCAGTGTTGGGGGCTCCTCTGGAAACACCATATATTTT	CASSVGGSSGNTIYF
few	TRBV27	TRBJ1-6	.	TGTGCCAGCAGTTGGGTACAGGGCAATTCACCCCTCCACTTT	CASSWVQGNSPLHF
few	TRBV6-5	TRBJ1-2	.	TGTGCCAGCAGTTATGGGTTGTACGGTGGCTACACCTTC	CASSYGLYGGYTF
.	TRBV11-3	TRBJ1-1	.	TGTGCCAGCAGCTTATGGCCCCCCCCGGGAGGGCTCGACACTGAAGCTTTCTTT	CASSLWPPPGGLDTEAFF
.	TRBV20-1	TRBJ1-3	.	TGCAGTGCTAGGAGTGAGGCTGGAAACACCATATATTTT	CSARSEAGNTIYF
large	TRBV6-1	TRBJ1-2	.	TGTGCCAGCAGTAATCCCGGGACAACCTATGGCTACACCTTC	CASSNPGTTYGYTF
once	TRBV27	TRBJ1-6	.	TGTGCCAGCAGTTTAACGAGGGACTCACCCCTCCACTTT	CASSLTRDSPLHF
.	TRBV20-1	TRBJ2-1	.	TGCAGTGCTAGAGGTGGCAGCCTCTACAATGAGCAGTTCTTC	CSARGGSLYNEQFF
.	TRBV7-2	TRBJ2-4	.	TGTGCCAGCAGCTTAAGGCACGGCAAAAACATTCAGTACTTC	CASSLRHGKNIQYF
few	TRBV7-6	TRBJ2-7	TRBD1	TGTGCCAGCAGCAAAGGAGGACAGGGTCGGGAGCAGTACTTC	CASSKGGQGREQYF
few	TRBV6-1	TRBJ2-7	.	TGTGCCAGCAGTGGGGGTAGAGGTCGGAACGAGCAGTACTTC	CASSGGRGRNEQYF
.	TRBV20-1	TRBJ2-1	TRBD1	TGCAGTGCCTACTCCAACAGGGGGAGCTCCTACAATGAGCAGTTCTTC	CSAYSNRGSSYNEQFF
.	TRBV11-2	TRBJ1-2	TRBD1	TGTGCCAGCAGCCTCCGACAGGGTGTCAACTATGGCTACACCTTC	CASSLRQGVNYGYTF
.	TRBV6-1	TRBJ2-7	TRBD2	TGTGCCAGCACAGGACTAGCGGGAATGGTTTACGAGCAGTACTTC	CASTGLAGMVYEQYF
.	TRBV11-3	TRBJ2-1	.	TGTGCCAGCAGCCCTCGACCCTTCCCCCTCTACAATGAGCAGTTCTTC	CASSPRPFPLYNEQFF
.	TRBV7-6	TRBJ1-1	TRBD1	TGTGCCAGCAGCCCTAGGGACAGAGCTGAAGCTTTCTTT	CASSPRDRAEAFF
few	TRBV24-1	TRBJ2-3	.	TGTGCCACCAGCCTCACCGGGTCCGCAGGCGATACGCAGTATTTT	CATSLTGSAGDTQYF
.	TRBV20-1	TRBJ1-1	.	TGCAGTGCTAAAGGGGGGGGAAACAAGAACACTGAAGCTTTCTTT	CSAKGGGNKNTEAFF
.	TRBV14	TRBJ2-7	TRBD2	TGTGCCAGCAGCCTAGGACTAGCGGGAGAAGAGCAGTACTTC	CASSLGLAGEEQYF
.	TRBV12-3/TRBV12-4	TRBJ2-3	.	TGTGCCAGCAGTCAAAGAGACAGCGGGACGCAGTATTTT	CASSQRDSGTQYF
.	TRBV27	TRBJ2-1	TRBD2	TGTGCCAGCAGTTTAAAGGGTCGGGGGGGCATCGATGAGCAGTTCTTC	CASSLKGRGGIDEQFF
.	TRBV9	TRBJ1-2	TRBD1	TGTGCCAGCAGCCCCGGCGGACAGGGAGCTAACTATGGCTACACCTTC	CASSPGGQGANYGYTF
once	TRBV7-2	TRBJ2-1	TRBD2	TGTGCCAGCAGCTTAGTTGCGGGAGGGATCGATGAGCAGTTCTTC	CASSLVAGGIDEQFF
few	TRBV6-1	TRBJ2-2	.	TGTGCCAGCATAACTTACCCGGCCGGGGAGCTGTTTTTT	CASITYPAGELFF
once	TRBV5-4	TRBJ1-6	TRBD1	TGTGCCAGCAGCTTGGCCAGGGGGACAGGGCTTTCACCCCTCCACTTT	CASSLARGTGLSPLHF
.	TRBV20-1	TRBJ2-7	.	TGCAGTGCTAGTGCCAGCGGAAAAACGTATTACGAGCAGTACTTC	CSASASGKTYYEQYF
.	TRBV6-5	TRBJ1-2	TRBD1	TGTGCCAGCAGTTACGGACAGGGGGCCTATGGCTACACCTTC	CASSYGQGAYGYTF
few	TRBV7-9	TRBJ1-2	TRBD1	TGTGCCAGCAGCCCCAGGGACAGGGGGCATGGCTACACCTTC	CASSPRDRGHGYTF
few	TRBV6-1	TRBJ1-5	.	TGTGCCAGCAGTAAGGATAATCAGCCCCAGCATTTT	CASSKDNQPQHF